One sample yielded the 18 T cell receptor beta chains listed below, sequenced in a study of chemoradiotherapy in HPV16-positive cancers. Using immunoSEQ multiplex PCR, the repertoire was profiled, and TCRdb retains in-frame clones only, with some absent. The table records approximately 27,000 clones, 75% to 90% of them present only once. The specimen comprised blood, sampled from a patient who underwent chemoradiotherapy. The receptor set was obtained from a human donor with HPV-associated anogenital cancer.

This clone was observed a single time. The genes are TRBV19 and TRBJ2-3; D perhaps matches TRBD2 (5 bases). Per germline, CDR1 LNHDA and CDR2 SQIVND (reference sequence). V was pared by 1 base and J by 9 bases, with 11 bases between. CDR3 length equals 13 residues. The CDR3 DNA follows: TGTGCCAGTAGTATAGTAAACCCGGGAACGCAGTATTTT. It is translated as CASSIVNPGTQYF.

This clone was recorded a few times. The chain uses TRBV5-6 and TRBJ1-2, with TRBD1 matching 8 bases. This CDR3 region has 14 residues. V trimming: 5 bases; J trimming: 7 bases; junction bases outside the gene matches: 10. From germline, CDR1 is SGHDT and CDR2 YYEEEE. The CDR3 region is CASSFRDRTSGYTF. CDR3 bases: TGTGCCAGCAGTTTCCGGGACAGGACCAGTGGCTACACCTTC.

This clone was counted a single time. This chain links TRBV20-1 with TRBJ1-1; D is ambiguous. Germline V gives CDR1 DFQATT, CDR2 SNEGSKA (reference sequence). CDR3 length equals 10 residues. Trimming cost V 5 bases and J 5 bases, with 6 bases left between them. The CDR3 region is CSAWGTEAFF. CDR3 in DNA: TGCAGTGCTTGGGGAACTGAAGCTTTCTTT.

The chain carries TRBV29-1 and TRBJ1-1; 7 positions agree with TRBD1. Germline CDR1 and CDR2: SQVTM and ANQGSEA. The CDR3 is 12 residues long. The V segment lost 8 bases and the J segment 6 bases; nucleotides outside the gene matches: 9. DNA for the CDR3: TGCAGCACTATGACAGGGAGGGCTGAAGCTTTCTTT. This encodes CSTMTGRAEAFF.

The V call is TRBV9, the J call TRBJ1-5; no reliable D call. Germline V gives CDR1 SGDLS, CDR2 YYNGEE. This CDR3 is built from 15 residues. Trimming cost V 3 bases and J 1 base, with 11 bases left between them. The CDR3 nucleotides read TGTGCCAGCAGCGAGGGTTCGTTCAGCAATCAGCCCCAGCATTTT. This sequence encodes CASSEGSFSNQPQHF. The variable domain in full, completed from reference TRBV9 and TRBJ1-5, reads DSGVTQTPKHLITATGQRVTLRCSPRSGDLSVYWYQQSLDQGLQFLIQYYNGEERAKGNILERFSAQQFPDLHSELNLSSLELGDSALYFCASSEGSFSNQPQHFGDGTRLSIL.

The chain links TRBV27 to TRBJ2-1; weak D call: TRBD2 (6 bases). The CDR3 sequence is 15 residues long. Looked up from germline, CDR1 is MNHEY and CDR2 is SMNVEV (reference sequence). Trimming stripped 9 bases from V and 2 bases from J, with 17 bases between. CDR3 amino acids: CARPAAEGPYNEQFF. CDR3 DNA: TGTGCCAGACCTGCCGCGGAGGGCCCCTACAATGAGCAGTTCTTC.

V is TRBV5-1 and J is TRBJ1-1; D is unclear. Germline loops: CDR1 SGHRS, CDR2 YFSETQ. The CDR3 is 14 residues long. Trimming shortened V by 0 bases and J by 3 bases, and 9 bases separated the two germline ends. The CDR3 coding sequence is TGCGCCAGCAGCTTGGGGGAGATGTACACTGAAGCTTTCTTT. This gives the protein CASSLGEMYTEAFF. The entire variable domain, with the rest obtained from reference TRBV5-1 and TRBJ1-1, is as follows: KAGVTQTPRYLIKTRGQQVTLSCSPISGHRSVSWYQQTPGQGLQFLFEYFSETQRNKGNFPGRFSGRQFSNSRSEMNVSTLELGDSALYLCASSLGEMYTEAFFGQGTRLTVV.

The chain links TRBV6-5 to TRBJ1-1, with a possible D match to TRBD1 (5 bases). The germline CDR1 and CDR2 sequences are MNHEY and SVGAGI. Trimming removed 7 bases from V and 1 base from J, with 16 bases in between. CDR3 length: 15 amino acids. In nucleotides, the CDR3 is TGTGCCAGCACTAAAGCGGGGGTGGGGAACACTGAAGCTTTCTTT. Translation: CASTKAGVGNTEAFF.

This clone has a handful of counts. The rearrangement joins TRBV29-1 to TRBJ2-1; D may be TRBD2 (5 bases). The CDR3 sequence is 18 residues long. CDR1 SQVTM and CDR2 ANQGSEA come from the germline V gene. V was cut by 4 bases and J by 4 bases, with 26 bases left in between. CDR3 bases: TGCAGCGTTGTAGGCAACGAGGGCAGCAACCTACCTTACAATGAGCAGTTCTTC. Its translation: CSVVGNEGSNLPYNEQFF.

This chain connects TRBV18 to TRBJ2-2; the D gene is possibly TRBD1 (5 bases). The V and J ends lost 4 bases and 4 bases respectively, with 10 bases between them. The CDR3 runs 14 residues. Germline assignment: CDR1 KGHSH and CDR2 LQKENI. CDR3 amino acids: CASSLDQGTGELFF. The CDR3 DNA reads TGTGCCAGCTCACTCGACCAGGGCACCGGGGAGCTGTTTTTT.

The CDR3 nucleotides read TGTGCCACCAGCCGACAGGTCAACACCGGGGAGCTGTTTTTT. This translates into CATSRQVNTGELFF. The rearrangement links TRBV15 to TRBJ2-2, with a possible D match to TRBD1 (6 bases). V was pared by 5 bases and J by 2 bases, with 9 bases between. This CDR3 is built from 14 residues. Germline CDR1 and CDR2: LNHNV and YYDKDF (reference sequence).

V and J are TRBV7-8 and TRBJ2-3; possibly TRBD2 for D (6 bases). The length of the CDR3 is 16 residues. V was pared by 1 base and J by 2 bases, with 13 bases between. Germline CDR1 reads SGHVS; CDR2 reads FQNEAQ. The CDR3 loop is CASSLDAGQFTDTQYF. In DNA, the CDR3 is TGTGCCAGCAGCTTAGATGCGGGGCAGTTCACAGATACGCAGTATTTT. Full variable domain (remainder filled in from reference TRBV7-8 and TRBJ2-3): GAGVSQSPRYKVAKRGQDVALRCDPISGHVSLFWYQQALGQGPEFLTYFQNEAQLDKSGLPSDRFFAERPEGSVSTLKIQRTQQEDSAVYLCASSLDAGQFTDTQYFGPGTRLTVL.

J is TRBJ1-4 and V is TRBV6-5; D gene uncertain. The CDR3 spans 14 residues. The V and J ends lost 4 bases and 3 bases respectively, with 9 bases between them. Germline values: CDR1 MNHEY, CDR2 SVGAGI. CDR3 nucleotide sequence: TGTGCCAGCAGTTTGCTAAGGCCTAATGAAAAACTGTTTTTT. As protein: CASSLLRPNEKLFF.

This clone was recorded only once. The rearrangement uses TRBV18 and TRBJ1-2; D might be TRBD1 (6 bases). This CDR3 has 14 amino acids. The germline CDR1 and CDR2 sequences are KGHSH and LQKENI. Trimming removed 6 bases at V and 7 bases at J, with 18 bases between. The CDR3 loop is CASSDGTGAGGYTF. CDR3 nucleotides: TGTGCCAGCTCCGACGGGACGGGGGCCGGTGGCTACACCTTC.

The chain links TRBV29-1 to TRBJ1-2; 7 bases map to TRBD1. Germline lookup yields CDR1 SQVTM and CDR2 ANQGSEA. V was clipped by 4 bases and J by 2 bases; unmatched bases: 7. The CDR3 extends over 14 amino acids. The CDR3 nucleotides read TGCAGCGTTGGGATTCTACAGGGGAACTATGGCTACACCTTC. The encoded protein is CSVGILQGNYGYTF.

This clone was recorded only once. The V gene is TRBV7-8, the J gene TRBJ2-7; 9 positions match TRBD1. CDR3 size: 17 residues. Trimming cost V 1 base and J 6 bases; bases outside gene matches: 13. In germline, CDR1 is SGHVS, CDR2 FQNEAQ. The CDR3 loop reads CASSLVTGGASPLEQYV. The CDR3 region has the DNA TGTGCCAGCAGCTTAGTAACAGGGGGCGCTTCTCCTCTCGAGCAGTACGTC.

The chain employs TRBV5-1 and TRBJ2-1; maybe TRBD2 (6 bases). The CDR3 covers 15 residues. V lost 7 bases and J 4 bases, leaving 18 bases between the germline ends. Germline values: CDR1 SGHRS, CDR2 YFSETQ. The CDR3 DNA is TGCGCCAGCGTCAGCGGGTCACAAGGATACAATGAGCAGTTCTTC. Translated, it gives CASVSGSQGYNEQFF.

J is TRBJ1-2 and V is TRBV7-2, with no clear D. The CDR3 totals 15 residues. V shed 2 bases and J shed 7 bases, with 17 bases lying between them. Germline CDR1 reads SGHTA; CDR2 reads FQGNSA. This CDR3 is CASSLHGQVLSGYTF. The CDR3 DNA sequence: TGTGCCAGCAGCTTACATGGGCAGGTCCTTTCTGGCTACACCTTC.